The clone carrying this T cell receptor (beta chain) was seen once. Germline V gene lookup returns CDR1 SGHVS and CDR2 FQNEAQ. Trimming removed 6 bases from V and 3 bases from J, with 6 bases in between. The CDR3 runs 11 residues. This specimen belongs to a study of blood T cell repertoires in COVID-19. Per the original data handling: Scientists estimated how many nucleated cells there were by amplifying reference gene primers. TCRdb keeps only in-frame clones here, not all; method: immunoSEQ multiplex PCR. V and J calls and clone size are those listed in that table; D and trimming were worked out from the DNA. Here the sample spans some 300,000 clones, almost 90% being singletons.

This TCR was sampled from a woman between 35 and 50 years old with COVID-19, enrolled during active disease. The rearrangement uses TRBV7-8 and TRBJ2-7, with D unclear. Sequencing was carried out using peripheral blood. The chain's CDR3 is CASSPNYEQYF. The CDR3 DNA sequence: TGTGCCAGCAGTCCTAACTACGAGCAGTACTTC.